Sequencing of this TCR beta chain was carried out in a study of response to subunit inactivated influenza vaccine. Overall study results and limits: Researchers suggested that each seasonal influenza vaccination recruits few new T cells.

This clonotype has a handful of counts. Its cognate antigen is unknown. CDR3 length: 11 residues. The germline V gene encodes CDR1 SEHNR and CDR2 FQNEAQ (reference sequence). The ends were cut back, 5 bases at V and 11 bases at J, with 9 bases in the middle. A single record per CDR3 protein comes from TCRdb applying MiXCR to the RT-PCR reads. The sample includes 500,000 or so distinct CDR3 sequences, 16% of them seen just once. The material sequenced was CD4+ T cells sorted from PBMCs, taken around 25 months after vaccination. The chain employs TRBV7-9 and TRBJ2-2, with a weak D call TRBD1 (6 bases). This receptor was taken from a man between 50 and 75 years old who received an inactivated influenza vaccine. The CDR3 sequence: CASSQDRELFF. The CDR3, as DNA: TGTGCCAGCAGCCAGGACAGAGAGCTGTTTTTT.